This entry lists 14 T cell receptor beta chains sequenced from one sample in a study of cytomegalovirus exposure and HLA in healthy donors. PCR employed 60 Vbeta and 13 Jbeta primers. TCRdb's table, derived via immunoSEQ multiplex PCR, lists solely in-frame clones and lacks some. The table records approximately 130,000 clones, around 70% of them present only once. The material sequenced was PBMCs. These TCRs come from a man under 40 in good health and CMV-seronegative.

Notes on this clone: Additional DNA sequences in this sample encode the identical CDR3. This chain uses TRBV11-3 with TRBJ1-1; D unresolved. V was clipped by 6 bases and J by 1 base, with 9 bases between them. CDR3 size: 13 residues. CDR1 and CDR2 from the germline V gene are SGHNT and YENEEA. The CDR3 here is CASSFQENTEAFF. The CDR3 DNA is TGTGCCAGCAGTTTCCAGGAGAACACTGAAGCTTTCTTT.

The V gene is TRBV28, the J gene TRBJ2-7; 15 bases map to TRBD2. V gave up 6 bases and J gave up 2 bases; unmatched junction bases: 5. Germline CDR1 reads MDHEN; CDR2 reads SYDVKM. This CDR3 contains 16 residues. The CDR3 sequence is CASRNGLAGGAYEQYF. For the CDR3, the DNA is TGTGCCAGCAGAAACGGACTAGCGGGAGGGGCCTACGAGCAGTACTTC.

The chain recombines TRBV25-1 with TRBJ2-2, with D unresolved. Germline lookup yields CDR1 MGHDK and CDR2 SYGVNS. V dropped 7 bases and J dropped 1 base, with 7 bases sitting between them. The CDR3 loop spans 13 amino acids. The CDR3: CASIYGNTGELFF. CDR3 bases: TGTGCCAGCATCTACGGGAACACCGGGGAGCTGTTTTTT.

The rearrangement uses TRBV9 and TRBJ1-3; D not certain. Germline-derived CDR1 and CDR2 are SGDLS and YYNGEE. The CDR3 extends over 15 amino acids. The V gene lost 0 bases and the J gene lost 0 bases, with 7 bases spanning the gap. CDR3 region: CASSVDSLSGNTIYF. The CDR3, as DNA: TGTGCCAGCAGCGTAGACTCTCTCTCTGGAAACACCATATATTTT. The whole variable domain, filled in from reference TRBV9 and TRBJ1-3, reads DSGVTQTPKHLITATGQRVTLRCSPRSGDLSVYWYQQSLDQGLQFLIQYYNGEERAKGNILERFSAQQFPDLHSELNLSSLELGDSALYFCASSVDSLSGNTIYFGEGSWLTVV.

The genes are TRBV7-2 and TRBJ2-3; TRBD2 is a possible D gene (6 bases). Germline V gene sequence: CDR1 SGHTA, CDR2 FQGNSA. There are 16 residues in the CDR3. Trimming shortened V by 3 bases and J by 5 bases, and 18 bases separated the two germline ends. The CDR3 DNA reads as TGTGCCAGCAGCTTGGGGACTTCTATTTCCTTAGATACGCAGTATTTT. This gives the protein CASSLGTSISLDTQYF.

V gene TRBV28 combines with J gene TRBJ1-3, with a tentative D call TRBD1 (6 bases). Trimming left V 2 bases short and J 2 bases short, with 10 bases between. Germline values: CDR1 MDHEN, CDR2 SYDVKM. The CDR3 is 15 residues long. The CDR3 loop is CASSLAPGAGNTIYF. CDR3 DNA: TGTGCCAGCAGTTTAGCCCCAGGGGCTGGAAACACCATATATTTT. The whole variable domain, remainder taken from reference TRBV28 and TRBJ1-3, is DVKVTQSSRYLVKRTGEKVFLECVQDMDHENMFWYRQDPGLGLRLIYFSYDVKMKEKGDIPEGYSVSREKKERFSLILESASTNQTSMYLCASSLAPGAGNTIYFGEGSWLTVV.

The rearrangement uses TRBV30 and TRBJ2-3; TRBD2 might be the D (5 bases). There are 12 residues in the CDR3. Germline lookup yields CDR1 GTSNPN and CDR2 SVGIG (reference sequence). V lost 5 bases and J lost 4, with 10 bases in between. CDR3 in DNA: TGTGCCTGGGAAGGAGGACCAGATACGCAGTATTTT. It encodes CAWEGGPDTQYF.

This chain joins TRBV30 and TRBJ2-6, with 7 nucleotides matching TRBD1. This CDR3 region has 16 residues. V shed 5 bases and J 1 base; nucleotides not matched to a gene: 8. Germline values: CDR1 GTSNPN, CDR2 SVGIG (reference sequence). The CDR3 nucleotides read TGTGCCTGGCAGACAGGGCCAGCTTCTGGGGCCAACGTCCTGACTTTC. Protein product: CAWQTGPASGANVLTF.

The V and J genes are TRBV7-9 and TRBJ2-2, with D hard to call. The CDR3 runs to 13 residues. Germline CDR1 is SEHNR and CDR2 is FQNEAQ (reference sequence). The ends were cut back, 7 bases at V and 6 bases at J, with 12 bases in the middle. CDR3 in amino acids: CASTPQNSGELFF. Here the CDR3 DNA reads TGTGCCAGCACTCCGCAGAATTCCGGGGAGCTGTTTTTT.

CDR3 residues: CASSYSEGDTYEQYF. The DNA for the CDR3 is TGTGCCAGCAGTTACTCGGAGGGAGACACCTACGAGCAGTACTTC. The J gene is TRBJ2-7, the V gene TRBV6-5; maybe TRBD2 (6 bases). CDR3 size: 15 residues. The V end was cut by 0 bases, the J end by 2 bases, with 11 bases between. Germline lookup yields CDR1 MNHEY and CDR2 SVGAGI.

The gene calls are TRBV4-3 and TRBJ2-7; 12 bases agree with TRBD2. Per germline, CDR1 LGHNA and CDR2 YSLEER. The V gene end was trimmed by 1 base and the J gene end by 6 bases; junction bases not matched to a gene: 4. The CDR3 runs 15 residues. The CDR3 loop reads CASSQGTSGVTEQYF. In nucleotides, the CDR3 is TGCGCCAGCAGCCAAGGGACTAGCGGGGTCACCGAGCAGTACTTC.

The rearrangement links TRBV7-9 to TRBJ1-5; D is ambiguous. The V gene lost 1 base and the J gene lost 2 bases, with 12 bases spanning the gap. The length of the CDR3 is 16 residues. The germline CDR1 and CDR2 sequences are SEHNR and FQNEAQ (reference sequence). CDR3 in amino acids: CASSLVGGYGNQPQHF. The CDR3 region has the DNA TGTGCCAGCAGCTTAGTTGGAGGGTATGGCAATCAGCCCCAGCATTTT.

This clone has only a few counts. The chain links TRBV5-5 to TRBJ2-1; 7 bases line up with TRBD2. This CDR3 spans 16 amino acids. Germline assignment: CDR1 SGHKS and CDR2 YYEKEE (reference sequence). V lost 0 bases to trimming and J lost 9 bases; unmatched junction nucleotides: 12. The CDR3 DNA is TGTGCCAGCAGCTTGGTGGCTGGCGGGAGAATTGCTGAGCAGTTCTTC. Translated, it gives CASSLVAGGRIAEQFF.

J is TRBJ1-5 and V is TRBV2, with D possibly matching TRBD1 (5 bases). Trimming pared 8 bases from V and 5 bases from J, leaving 16 bases between. This CDR3 spans 14 amino acids. Germline CDR1 and CDR2: SNHLY and FYNNEI. The CDR3 protein is CASRIGVGDQPQHF. CDR3 DNA sequence: TGTGCCAGCCGGATAGGGGTTGGGGATCAGCCCCAGCATTTT. The full variable domain, in which reference TRBV2 and TRBJ1-5 provide the parts outside the CDR3, is EPEVTQTPSHQVTQMGQEVILRCVPISNHLYFYWYRQILGQKVEFLVSFYNNEISEKSEIFDDQFSVERPDGSNFTLKIRSTKLEDSAMYFCASRIGVGDQPQHFGDGTRLSIL.